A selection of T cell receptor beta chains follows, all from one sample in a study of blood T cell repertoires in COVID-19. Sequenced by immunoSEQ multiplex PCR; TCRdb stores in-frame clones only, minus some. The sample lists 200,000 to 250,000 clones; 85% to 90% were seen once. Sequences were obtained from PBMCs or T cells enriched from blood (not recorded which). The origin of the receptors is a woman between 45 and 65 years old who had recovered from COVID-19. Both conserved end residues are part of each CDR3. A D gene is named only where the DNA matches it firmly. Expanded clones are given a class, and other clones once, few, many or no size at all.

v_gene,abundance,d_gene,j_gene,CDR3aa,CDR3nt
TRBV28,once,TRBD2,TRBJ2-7,CASSRAGGTGEQYF,TGTGCCAGCAGCAGGGCGGGAGGGACTGGCGAGCAGTACTTC
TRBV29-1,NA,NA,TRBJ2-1,CSVDIFGGREQFF,TGCAGCGTTGATATCTTCGGGGGGCGTGAGCAGTTCTTC
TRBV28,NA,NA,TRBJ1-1,CASTLTETSEAFF,TGTGCCAGCACACTGACAGAGACGTCTGAAGCTTTCTTT
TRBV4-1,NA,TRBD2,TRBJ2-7,CASSQVVAGGYEQYF,TGCGCCAGCAGCCAAGTTGTGGCGGGAGGCTACGAGCAGTACTTC
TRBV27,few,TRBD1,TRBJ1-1,CASSFHDRVGAEAFF,TGTGCCAGCAGTTTCCATGACAGGGTCGGAGCTGAAGCTTTCTTT
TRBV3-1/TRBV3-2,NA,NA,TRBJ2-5,CASSQGGVETQYF,TGTGCCAGCAGCCAAGGGGGGGTAGAGACCCAGTACTTC
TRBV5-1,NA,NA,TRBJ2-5,CASSPGGSQETQYF,TGCGCCAGCAGCCCTGGGGGGAGCCAAGAGACCCAGTACTTC
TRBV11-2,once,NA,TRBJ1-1,CASSLGGLGNTEAFF,TGTGCCAGCAGCTTAGGAGGCTTGGGTAACACTGAAGCTTTCTTT
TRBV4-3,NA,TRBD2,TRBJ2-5,CASSLRLAGQETQYF,TGCGCCAGCAGCTTACGACTAGCGGGCCAAGAGACCCAGTACTTC
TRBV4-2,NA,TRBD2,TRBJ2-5,CASSQGNEEGGAETQYF,TGTGCCAGCAGCCAAGGTAACGAGGAGGGAGGGGCAGAGACCCAGTACTTC
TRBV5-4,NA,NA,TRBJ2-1,CASSPRIAVSPTDEQFF,TGTGCCAGCAGCCCGCGGATAGCGGTATCCCCTACCGATGAGCAGTTCTTC
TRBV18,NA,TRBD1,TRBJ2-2,CASSPGTGDTGELFF,TGTGCCAGCTCACCTGGGACAGGGGACACCGGGGAGCTGTTTTTT
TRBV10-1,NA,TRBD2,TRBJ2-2,CASSEQAGDTGELFF,TGCGCCAGCAGTGAGCAGGCGGGAGACACCGGGGAGCTGTTTTTT
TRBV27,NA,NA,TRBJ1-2,CASKGENYGYTF,TGTGCCAGCAAGGGGGAAAACTATGGCTACACCTTC
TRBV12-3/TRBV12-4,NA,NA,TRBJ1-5,CASSSGDQPQHF,TGTGCCAGCAGTTCCGGGGATCAGCCCCAGCATTTT
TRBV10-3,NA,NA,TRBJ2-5,CAISGTGGTKETQYF,TGTGCCATCAGCGGAACGGGCGGGACCAAAGAGACCCAGTACTTC
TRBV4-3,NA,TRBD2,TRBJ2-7,CASSPGLAGSGQYF,TGCGCCAGCAGCCCGGGACTAGCGGGATCGGGGCAGTACTTC
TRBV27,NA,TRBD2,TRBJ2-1,CASSSLAGGPNEQFF,TGTGCCAGCAGTTCCCTAGCGGGAGGGCCGAATGAGCAGTTCTTC
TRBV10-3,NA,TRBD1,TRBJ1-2,CAINTGETQNGYTF,TGTGCCATCAACACAGGGGAAACTCAGAATGGCTACACCTTC
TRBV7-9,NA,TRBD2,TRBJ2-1,CASSPRVAGVYNEQFF,TGTGCCAGCTCCCCCCGGGTAGCGGGAGTTTACAATGAGCAGTTCTTC
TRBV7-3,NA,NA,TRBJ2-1,CASSLQGREDEQFF,TGTGCCAGCAGCTTGCAGGGCAGGGAAGATGAGCAGTTCTTC
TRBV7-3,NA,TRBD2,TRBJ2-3,CASSRTGLASDTQYF,TGTGCCAGCAGCCGTACGGGACTAGCGTCAGATACGCAGTATTTT
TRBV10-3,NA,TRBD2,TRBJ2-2,CAISELAGGVTGELFF,TGTGCCATCAGTGAGTTAGCGGGAGGTGTTACCGGGGAGCTGTTTTTT
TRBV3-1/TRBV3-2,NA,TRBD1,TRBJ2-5,CASSQGDREETQYF,TGTGCCAGCAGCCAAGGGGACAGGGAAGAGACCCAGTACTTC
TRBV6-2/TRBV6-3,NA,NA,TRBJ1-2,CASSYSGSGRGYTF,TGTGCCAGCAGTTACTCGGGGTCAGGGCGAGGCTACACCTTC
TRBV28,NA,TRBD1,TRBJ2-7,CASSRGQGPYEQYF,TGTGCCAGCAGTCGGGGACAGGGTCCCTACGAGCAGTACTTC
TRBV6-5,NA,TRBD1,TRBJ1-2,CASRDYRQGIYGYTF,TGTGCCAGCAGGGATTATCGACAGGGGATTTACGGCTACACCTTC
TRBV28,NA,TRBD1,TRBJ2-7,CASSTGGSYEQYF,TGTGCCAGCAGCACAGGGGGTTCCTACGAGCAGTACTTC
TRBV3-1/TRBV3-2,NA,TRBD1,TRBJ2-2,CASSLLDRDGELFF,TGTGCCAGCAGCCTTCTGGACAGGGACGGGGAGCTGTTTTTT
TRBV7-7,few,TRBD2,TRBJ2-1,CASSREGLAGINEQFF,TGTGCTAGCAGCCGCGAGGGACTAGCGGGCATCAATGAGCAGTTCTTC
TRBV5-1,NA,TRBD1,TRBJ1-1,CASSLTTGSTEAFF,TGCGCCAGCAGCCTAACGACAGGGAGCACTGAAGCTTTCTTT
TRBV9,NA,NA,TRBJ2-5,CASSPWGDPQETQYF,TGTGCCAGCAGCCCTTGGGGGGACCCTCAAGAGACCCAGTACTTC
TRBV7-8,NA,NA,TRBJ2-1,CASSLRENPQSEQFF,TGTGCCAGCAGCTTACGAGAAAACCCTCAATCGGAGCAGTTCTTC
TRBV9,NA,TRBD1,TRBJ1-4,CASSARQGEAEKLFF,TGTGCCAGCAGCGCCCGACAGGGGGAAGCTGAAAAACTGTTTTTT
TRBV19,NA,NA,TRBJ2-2,CASNEIGTGELFF,TGTGCCAGTAACGAGATCGGCACCGGGGAGCTGTTTTTT
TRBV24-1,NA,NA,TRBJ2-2,CATSDSGRPGELFF,TGTGCCACCAGTGATTCTGGGCGTCCCGGGGAGCTGTTTTTT
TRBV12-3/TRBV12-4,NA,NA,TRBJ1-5,CASSLTNNQPQHF,TGTGCCAGCAGCCTTACAAACAATCAGCCCCAGCATTTT
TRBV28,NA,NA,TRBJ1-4,CASSFGGSTNEKLFF,TGTGCCAGCAGTTTTGGGGGCTCAACTAATGAAAAACTGTTTTTT
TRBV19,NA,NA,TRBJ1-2,CASRMGASRPFDGYTF,TGTGCCAGTAGAATGGGTGCCTCCAGGCCCTTCGATGGCTACACCTTC
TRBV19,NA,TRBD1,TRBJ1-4,CASRDRANANEKLFF,TGTGCCAGTCGGGACAGGGCAAACGCCAATGAAAAACTGTTTTTT
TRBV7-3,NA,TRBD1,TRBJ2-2,CASSLDRALTGELFF,TGTGCCAGCAGCTTAGACAGGGCTTTGACCGGGGAGCTGTTTTTT
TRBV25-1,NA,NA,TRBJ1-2,CASSPGGYYGYTF,TGTGCCAGCAGCCCGGGGGGTTACTATGGCTACACCTTC
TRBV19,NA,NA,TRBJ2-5,CASSIGAGQVLETQYF,TGTGCCAGTAGTATTGGAGCGGGCCAAGTGTTGGAGACCCAGTACTTC
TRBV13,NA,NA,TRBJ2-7,CASSSRTDEQYF,TGTGCCAGCAGCTCGAGGACTGACGAGCAGTACTTC
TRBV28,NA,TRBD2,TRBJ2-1,CASSWSGGGGYEQFF,TGTGCCAGCAGTTGGAGCGGGGGTGGCGGGTATGAGCAGTTCTTC
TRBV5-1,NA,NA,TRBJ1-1,CASSLGRADTEAFF,TGCGCCAGCAGCTTGGGGAGGGCTGACACTGAAGCTTTCTTT
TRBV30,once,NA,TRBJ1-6,CAWSATGWTSPLHF,TGTGCCTGGAGTGCGACAGGCTGGACCTCACCCCTCCACTTT
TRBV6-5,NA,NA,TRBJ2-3,CASRIRGSTDTQYF,TGTGCCAGCAGGATTAGAGGAAGCACAGATACGCAGTATTTT
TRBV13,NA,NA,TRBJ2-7,CASSLGARSYEQYF,TGTGCCAGCAGCTTAGGCGCCCGGAGCTACGAGCAGTACTTC
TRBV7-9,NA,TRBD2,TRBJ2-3,CASSLSTGLVITDTQYF,TGTGCCAGCAGCTTATCTACTGGACTAGTCATCACAGATACGCAGTATTTT
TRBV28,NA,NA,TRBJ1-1,CASNRDTRDTEAFF,TGTGCCAGCAACAGGGACACCCGAGACACTGAAGCTTTCTTT
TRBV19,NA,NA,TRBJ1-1,CASSIELPTVDTEAFF,TGTGCCAGTAGTATAGAGCTCCCGACAGTAGACACTGAAGCTTTCTTT
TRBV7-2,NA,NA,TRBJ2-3,CASSAAETDTQYF,TGTGCCAGCAGCGCCGCGGAGACAGATACGCAGTATTTT
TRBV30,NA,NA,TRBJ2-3,CAWSVPQRLGGTDTQYF,TGTGCCTGGAGTGTCCCCCAGCGGCTCGGGGGCACAGATACGCAGTATTTT
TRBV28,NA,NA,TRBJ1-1,CASRNLRGNTEAFF,TGTGCCAGCAGGAATCTAAGGGGGAACACTGAAGCTTTCTTT